The entry that follows covers one TCR beta chain sequence. The data stem from a study of blood T cell repertoires in COVID-19. Study details: There were acute and convalescent COVID-19 samples, and they came from the United States, Italy and Spain. T cells, B-cell-depleted T cells, or PBMCs supplied cDNA or gDNA.

As processed by the authors: Reference gene primer amplification gave nucleated cell count estimates. Some clones are missing from TCRdb's copy, which holds only in-frame ones; the method was immunoSEQ multiplex PCR. Clone size and V and J calls were adopted from that table, with D and trimming inferred from the DNA. The sample lists tens of thousands of clones, roughly 90% occurring once. The germline CDR1 and CDR2 sequences are LNHNV and YYDKDF (reference sequence). J lost 4 bases, V lost 0 bases, and 4 bases had no gene match. The CDR3 spans 16 residues. The receptor was derived from a man older than 75 with acute or convalescent COVID-19. The sequenced material came from peripheral blood. The chain links TRBV15 to TRBJ2-5; 11 bases match TRBD1. CDR3 residues: CATSRDKDRGRETQYF. Written as DNA, the CDR3 is TGTGCCACCAGCAGAGATAAGGACAGGGGGCGAGAGACCCAGTACTTC.